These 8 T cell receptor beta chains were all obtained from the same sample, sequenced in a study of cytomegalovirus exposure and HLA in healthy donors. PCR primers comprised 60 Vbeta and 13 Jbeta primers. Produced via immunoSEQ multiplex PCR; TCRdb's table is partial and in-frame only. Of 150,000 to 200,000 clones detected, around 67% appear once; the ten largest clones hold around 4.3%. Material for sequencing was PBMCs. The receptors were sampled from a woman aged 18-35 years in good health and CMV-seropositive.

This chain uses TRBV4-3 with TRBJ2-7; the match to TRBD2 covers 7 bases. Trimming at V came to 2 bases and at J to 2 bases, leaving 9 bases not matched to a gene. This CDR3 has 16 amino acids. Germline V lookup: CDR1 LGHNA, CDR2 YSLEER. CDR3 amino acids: CASSQSGNNGAYEQYF. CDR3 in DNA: TGCGCCAGCAGCCAAAGCGGGAACAACGGTGCCTACGAGCAGTACTTC.

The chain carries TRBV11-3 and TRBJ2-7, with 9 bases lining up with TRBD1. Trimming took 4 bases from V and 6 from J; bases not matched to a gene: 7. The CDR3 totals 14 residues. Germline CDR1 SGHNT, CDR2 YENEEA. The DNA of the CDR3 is TGTGCCAGCAGCTCTGGACAGGGGACGGGCGAGCAGTACTTC. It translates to CASSSGQGTGEQYF.

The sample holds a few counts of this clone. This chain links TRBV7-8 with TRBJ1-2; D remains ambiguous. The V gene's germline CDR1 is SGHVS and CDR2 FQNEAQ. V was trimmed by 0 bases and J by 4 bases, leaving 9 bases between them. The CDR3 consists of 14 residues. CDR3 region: CASSLADKFYGYTF. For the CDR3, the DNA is TGTGCCAGCAGCTTAGCCGACAAGTTCTATGGCTACACCTTC.

CDR3 coding DNA: TGTGCCAGCAGTTTCATCCCGACCTCTCCAGGGCTGCAGTTCTTC. As protein: CASSFIPTSPGLQFF. The J gene is TRBJ2-1, the V gene TRBV6-6, with a tentative D call TRBD1 (5 bases). Germline CDR1 and CDR2: MNHNY and SVGAGI (reference sequence). The CDR3 covers 15 residues. Between the trimmed V and J ends, which lost 4 bases and 12 bases, there was a span of 22 bases.

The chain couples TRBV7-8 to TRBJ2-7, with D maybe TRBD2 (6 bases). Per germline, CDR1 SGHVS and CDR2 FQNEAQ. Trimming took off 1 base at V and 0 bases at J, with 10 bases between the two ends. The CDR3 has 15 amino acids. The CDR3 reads CASSLGGVLSYEQYF. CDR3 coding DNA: TGTGCCAGCAGCTTAGGGGGGGTCCTCTCCTACGAGCAGTACTTC.

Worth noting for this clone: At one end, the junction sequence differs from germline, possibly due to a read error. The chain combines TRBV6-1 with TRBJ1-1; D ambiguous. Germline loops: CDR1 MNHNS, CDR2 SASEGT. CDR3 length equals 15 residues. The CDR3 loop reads CATSKENSLNTGAFF. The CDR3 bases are TGTGCCACTTCAAAAGAGAACAGCCTGAACACTGGAGCTTTCTTT.

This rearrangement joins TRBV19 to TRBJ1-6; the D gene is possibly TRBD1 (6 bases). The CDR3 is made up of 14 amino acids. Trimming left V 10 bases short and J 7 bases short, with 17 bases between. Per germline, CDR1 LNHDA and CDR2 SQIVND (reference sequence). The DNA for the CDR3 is TGTGCCACCTCAGGGGAACAGGCGAATTCACCCCTCCACTTT. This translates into CATSGEQANSPLHF.

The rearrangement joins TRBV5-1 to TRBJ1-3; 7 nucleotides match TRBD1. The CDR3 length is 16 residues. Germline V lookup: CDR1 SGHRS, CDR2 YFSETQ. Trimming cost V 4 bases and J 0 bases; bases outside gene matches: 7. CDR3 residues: CASSTGGGRSGNTIYF. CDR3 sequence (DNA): TGCGCCAGCAGCACTGGAGGGGGCCGCTCTGGAAACACCATATATTTT. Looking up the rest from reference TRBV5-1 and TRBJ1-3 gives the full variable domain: KAGVTQTPRYLIKTRGQQVTLSCSPISGHRSVSWYQQTPGQGLQFLFEYFSETQRNKGNFPGRFSGRQFSNSRSEMNVSTLELGDSALYLCASSTGGGRSGNTIYFGEGSWLTVV.